Presented here are 3 T cell receptor beta chains from one specimen sequenced in a study of blood T cell repertoires in COVID-19 (dated by TCRdb to 2020 to 2021). The library was made by the immunoSEQ multiplex PCR assay. TCRdb took this table from immuneACCESS and kept in-frame rearrangements with V and J called. Such tables lack part of the clones; where checked against another copy, unresolved V genes explain under half of the gap, and the rest is unexplained. The sample profile shows tens of thousands of clones; over 65% of them were found once. Jointly, the top ten make up about 3.9% of the sample. Sequenced input: peripheral blood. The origin of the receptors is a woman in her sixties or seventies with acute or convalescent COVID-19.

The CDR3 loop is CASSLGGVDTGELFF. The CDR3, as DNA: TGCGCCAGCAGCTTAGGGGGAGTAGACACCGGGGAGCTGTTTTTT. This chain connects TRBV5-1 to TRBJ2-2, with a weak D call TRBD1 (6 bases). V was clipped by 2 bases and J by 3 bases, with 11 bases between them. The CDR3 runs 15 residues. Germline loops: CDR1 SGHRS, CDR2 YFSETQ.

V is TRBV3-1 (or the pseudogene TRBV3-2) and J is TRBJ1-2, with a weak D call TRBD1 (6 bases). Germline values: CDR1 LGHDT, CDR2 YNNKEL (reference sequence). CDR3 length equals 16 residues. V lost 4 bases to trimming and J lost 8 bases, with 23 bases between them. The CDR3 nucleotides read TGTGCCAGCAGCCGTTCCCGGGACAACCAGAGGGAGGGCTACACCTTC. This gives the protein CASSRSRDNQREGYTF.

V usage is TRBV2 and J usage is TRBJ1-2; D remains ambiguous. CDR3 size: 14 residues. V was pared by 2 bases and J by 2 bases, with 9 bases between. The V gene's germline CDR1 is SNHLY and CDR2 FYNNEI. DNA for the CDR3: TGTGCCAGCAGTGAACGACCGAGGAACTATGGCTACACCTTC. Amino acids: CASSERPRNYGYTF.